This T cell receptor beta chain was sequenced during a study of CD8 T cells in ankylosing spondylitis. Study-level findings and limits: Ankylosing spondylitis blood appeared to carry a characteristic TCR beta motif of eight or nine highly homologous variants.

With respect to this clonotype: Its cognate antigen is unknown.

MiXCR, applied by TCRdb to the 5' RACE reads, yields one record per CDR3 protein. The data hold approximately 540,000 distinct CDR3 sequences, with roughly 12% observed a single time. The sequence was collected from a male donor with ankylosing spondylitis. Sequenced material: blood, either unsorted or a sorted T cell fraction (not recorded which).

The DNA of the CDR3 is TGTGCCAGCAGTGCTCTCGTGGGCTCCCCGACCGGGGAGCTGTTTTTT. It yields the protein CASSALVGSPTGELFF. V gene TRBV6-1 combines with J gene TRBJ2-2; D uncertain. The V end lost 4 bases, the J end lost 5 bases, and 17 bases lay between the germline ends. The CDR3 loop spans 16 amino acids. Per the germline V gene, CDR1 is MNHNS and CDR2 is SASEGT.